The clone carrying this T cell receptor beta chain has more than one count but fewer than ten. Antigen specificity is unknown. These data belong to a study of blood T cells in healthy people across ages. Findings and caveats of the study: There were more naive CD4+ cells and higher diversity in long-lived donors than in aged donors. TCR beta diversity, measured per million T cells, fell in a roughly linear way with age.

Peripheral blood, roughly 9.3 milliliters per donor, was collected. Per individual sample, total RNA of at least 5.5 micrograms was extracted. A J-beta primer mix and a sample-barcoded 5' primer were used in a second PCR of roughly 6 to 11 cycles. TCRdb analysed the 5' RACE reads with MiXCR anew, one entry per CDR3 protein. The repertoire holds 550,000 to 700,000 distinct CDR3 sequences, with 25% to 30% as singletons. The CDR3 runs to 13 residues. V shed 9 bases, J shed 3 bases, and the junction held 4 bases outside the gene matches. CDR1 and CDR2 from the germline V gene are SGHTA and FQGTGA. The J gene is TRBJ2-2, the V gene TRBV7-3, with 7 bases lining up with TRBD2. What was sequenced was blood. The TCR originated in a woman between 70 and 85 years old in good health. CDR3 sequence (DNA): TGTGCCAGTCGGGGGGAATACACCGGGGAGCTGTTTTTT. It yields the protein CASRGEYTGELFF.